This T cell receptor beta chain came from a study of blood T cell repertoires in COVID-19. The CDR3 covers 17 residues. Trimming took 0 bases from V and 5 from J; bases not matched to a gene: 5. Per the germline V gene, CDR1 is SGHVS and CDR2 is FQNEAQ. The method was immunoSEQ multiplex PCR; TCRdb's version includes in-frame clones alone and lacks a portion of them. The data show 250,000 or so clones, 88% seen once. This sequence was found in a man older than 75 with acute or convalescent COVID-19. Sequencing was carried out using peripheral blood. The chain links TRBV7-8 to TRBJ2-5; 14 nucleotides line up with TRBD2. The CDR3 loop is CASSLARWTSGGETQYF. DNA of the CDR3: TGTGCCAGCAGCTTAGCGCGGTGGACTAGCGGGGGGGAGACCCAGTACTTC.